These T cell receptor beta chains were read from a single sample in a study of blood T cell repertoires in COVID-19. Method: immunoSEQ multiplex PCR; TCRdb's copy keeps in-frame clones and lacks some. This sample has under 150,000 clones; 84% occur once, and the top ten carry around two fifths. Sequenced sample: peripheral blood. All receptors come from a human donor in a cohort sampled during active COVID-19. Both conserved end residues are part of each CDR3. The D gene is left open where the match is weak.

TRBV7-8	TRBD2	TRBJ2-2	CASSRPRGSGGAGELFF
TRBV6-2/TRBV6-3	TRBD1	TRBJ2-1	CASSYSPPGGIYNEQFF
TRBV28	TRBD2	TRBJ2-5	CASSGSSGGVSETQYF
TRBV7-2	TRBD2	TRBJ2-7	CASSLESGGHDEQYF
TRBV7-6	NA	TRBJ2-3	CASSFSSQGSDTQYF
TRBV9	NA	TRBJ1-6	CASSPAGRSSYNSPLHF
TRBV29-1	TRBD1	TRBJ1-2	CSPPDRGRYGYTF
TRBV24-1	TRBD2	TRBJ2-5	CATSDSKEAGNFGETQYF
TRBV7-2	NA	TRBJ1-3	CASSLGGGGGNTIYF
TRBV18	NA	TRBJ1-6	CASSPTLNSPLHF
TRBV7-3	NA	TRBJ2-2	CASSSNYNTGELFF
TRBV5-1	NA	TRBJ1-2	CASSLGGTSYGYTF
TRBV2	NA	TRBJ1-2	CASSEVGLRGYTF
TRBV19	NA	TRBJ1-3	CAWARKSGNTIYF
TRBV7-7	TRBD2	TRBJ2-5	CASSPGGSGGAETQYF
TRBV5-1	TRBD2	TRBJ2-4	CASSPAGGGNIQYF
TRBV30	TRBD1	TRBJ2-7	CAWSPDRVEQYF
TRBV24-1	NA	TRBJ2-5	CATSDIRGQETQYF
TRBV11-2	NA	TRBJ2-2	CASSLSGGVTGELFF
TRBV15	TRBD1	TRBJ1-2	CATSREGQGDGYTF
TRBV5-1	TRBD1	TRBJ2-2	CASSLRQGDTGELFF
TRBV7-8	TRBD1	TRBJ2-5	CASSLGLGQGETQYF
TRBV19	NA	TRBJ2-7	CASSIGQGLIYEQYF
TRBV19	NA	TRBJ2-6	CASTHIRGNVLTF
TRBV12-3/TRBV12-4	TRBD1	TRBJ2-5	CASSPTGVETQYF
TRBV4-1	NA	TRBJ1-6	CASSQEGGNSPLHF
TRBV7-2	NA	TRBJ1-6	CASSIGAPGVGSPLHF
TRBV4-1	NA	TRBJ1-5	CASSPRQGSIQPQHF
TRBV30	TRBD1	TRBJ1-1	CAWSLQGHTEAFF
TRBV30	NA	TRBJ2-7	CAWRDGGLAYEQYF
TRBV6-5	TRBD1	TRBJ2-7	CASSLGTGPTYEQYF
TRBV7-2	TRBD1	TRBJ2-2	CASSLKQGAAGELFF
TRBV27	NA	TRBJ1-5	CASSFRGLGNQPQHF
TRBV28	TRBD1	TRBJ1-1	CASSLWNRGDTEAFF
TRBV3-1/TRBV3-2	TRBD1	TRBJ2-5	CASSQGDRGRETQYF
TRBV5-5	TRBD1	TRBJ1-3	CASSRDRVENTIYF
TRBV11-3	NA	TRBJ1-1	CASSEVNTEAFF
TRBV7-2	NA	TRBJ2-2	CASRSMNTGELFF
TRBV7-6	TRBD1	TRBJ1-1	CASRPTTGGRTEAFF
TRBV19	TRBD2	TRBJ2-2	CASSDAGGVAGELFF
TRBV10-3	NA	TRBJ1-1	CAIKGRADGGEAFF
TRBV9	NA	TRBJ1-6	CASSVAPSSYNSPLHF
TRBV11-2	NA	TRBJ1-2	CASSPPGTLFYGYTF
TRBV27	TRBD2	TRBJ2-2	CASIQPPGTSGGLTNTGELFF
TRBV5-1	NA	TRBJ1-1	CASSLYAVNTEAFF
TRBV5-8	TRBD2	TRBJ2-7	CASSFVVMTSGGSSSYEQYF
TRBV3-1/TRBV3-2	TRBD1	TRBJ1-2	CASSPNTGGNYGYTF
TRBV30	NA	TRBJ2-2	CAWSYKPGGGAGTGELFF
TRBV19	TRBD1	TRBJ2-5	CASSIGQTGGEETQYF
TRBV11-3	NA	TRBJ1-6	CASSFSGANSPLHF